A single T cell receptor (beta chain) is shown here with its context. Antigen unknown. This entry is derived from a study of T cell repertoires in cytomegalovirus infection. The germline gives CDR1 SGDLS, CDR2 YYNGEE. The V segment lost 0 bases and the J segment 0 bases; nucleotides outside the gene matches: 1. The CDR3 runs to 17 residues. TCRdb re-called the reads through MiXCR, storing one row per CDR3 protein. This table holds fewer than 850,000 distinct CDR3 sequences, 25% to 35% found once. This specimen was cultured CD8+ T cells from PBMCs, taken from culture after CMV antigen stimulation. The clonotype was recovered from a human donor in good health (CMV status not recorded). Some clones in this sample may be carry-over from other donors' samples. This chain joins TRBV9 and TRBJ2-2, with 11 bases matching TRBD2. This CDR3 reads CASSVVTSGANTGELFF. Written as DNA, the CDR3 is TGTGCCAGCAGCGTAGTGACTAGCGGGGCGAACACCGGGGAGCTGTTTTTT.